These T cell receptor beta chains were read from a single sample in a study of blood T cell repertoires in COVID-19. The method was immunoSEQ multiplex PCR; TCRdb's version includes in-frame clones alone and lacks a portion of them. This sample has about 410,000 clones, with about 89% found just once. Sequences were obtained from peripheral blood. Receptors were obtained from a woman between 40 and 50 years old with COVID-19, enrolled during active disease. Each CDR3 is given with its conserved first and last residue. The order of the fields is clone size, V gene, D gene, J gene, CDR3 protein, CDR3 DNA. D genes are given only for firm matches. Size tells how often a clone was seen (once, few, many) or the class of an expanded clone, and some rows leave it out.

>.|TRBV7-9|.|TRBJ1-1
CASSLRGGLNTEAFF
TGTGCCAGCAGTCTACGTGGTGGGCTGAACACTGAAGCTTTCTTT
>.|TRBV7-2|TRBD2|TRBJ2-3
CASSLLLLAGGNTDTQYF
TGTGCCAGCAGCTTACTACTACTAGCGGGAGGGAACACAGATACGCAGTATTTT
>.|TRBV5-1|.|TRBJ1-1
CASSFTVGREGLNTEAFF
TGCGCCAGCAGCTTTACGGTGGGCAGGGAGGGGCTGAACACTGAAGCTTTCTTT
>.|TRBV28|.|TRBJ1-1
CASVGGYTEAFF
TGTGCCAGCGTAGGGGGATACACTGAAGCTTTCTTT
>.|TRBV5-8|.|TRBJ2-5
CASISAEGQETQYF
TGTGCCAGCATCTCAGCGGAGGGTCAAGAGACCCAGTACTTC
>few|TRBV7-2|TRBD1|TRBJ1-5
CASSAQGANQPQHF
TGTGCCAGCAGCGCACAGGGGGCTAATCAGCCCCAGCATTTT
>.|TRBV11-3|.|TRBJ1-3
CASSLGGISGNTIYF
TGTGCCAGCAGCTTAGGCGGAATCTCTGGAAACACCATATATTTT
>.|TRBV28|.|TRBJ1-1
CASSLSQGNTEAFF
TGTGCCAGCAGTTTGTCGCAGGGTAACACTGAAGCTTTCTTT
>.|TRBV9|TRBD2|TRBJ2-1
CASSYGTSGSWNEQFF
TGTGCCAGCAGCTACGGGACTAGCGGGAGTTGGAATGAGCAGTTCTTC
>.|TRBV30|.|TRBJ1-1
CAWSDPPFGNTEAFF
TGTGCCTGGAGTGATCCCCCTTTCGGGAACACTGAAGCTTTCTTT
>once|TRBV4-3|.|TRBJ1-2
CASSQEGGPGGYTF
TGCGCCAGCAGCCAAGAAGGAGGCCCTGGCGGCTACACCTTC
>few|TRBV27|.|TRBJ1-6
CASSLMRDSYNSPLHF
TGTGCCAGCAGTTTAATGAGGGACTCCTATAATTCACCCCTCCACTTT
>.|TRBV28|.|TRBJ1-2
CASSPLSYGYTF
TGTGCCAGCAGCCCGTTGAGTTATGGCTACACCTTC
>.|TRBV5-4|TRBD1|TRBJ1-6
CASSLPGQGSSPLHF
TGTGCCAGCAGCCTCCCCGGACAGGGAAGTTCACCCCTCCACTTT
>.|TRBV2|TRBD1|TRBJ2-5
CASRKPGQKETQYF
TGTGCCAGCAGGAAACCGGGACAGAAAGAGACCCAGTACTTC
>.|TRBV7-2|.|TRBJ2-7
CASSLDFGKADF
TGTGCCAGCAGCTTAGATTTCGGTAAAGCGGACTTC